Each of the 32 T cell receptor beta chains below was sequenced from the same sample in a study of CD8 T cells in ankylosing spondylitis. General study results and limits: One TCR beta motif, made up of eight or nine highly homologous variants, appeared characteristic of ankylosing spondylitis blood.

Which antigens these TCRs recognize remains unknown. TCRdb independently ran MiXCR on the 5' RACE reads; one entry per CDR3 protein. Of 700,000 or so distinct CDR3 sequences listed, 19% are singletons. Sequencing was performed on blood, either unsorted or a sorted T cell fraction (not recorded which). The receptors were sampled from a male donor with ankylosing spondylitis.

The CDR3 DNA is TGTGCCAGCAGTTTCCACCGCCGAGGGCCGGTCGGGGAGCTGTTTTTT. It specifies CASSFHRRGPVGELFF. The V call is TRBV12-3 or TRBV12-4, the J call TRBJ2-2, with TRBD2 as a possible D gene (5 bases). V was cut by 3 bases and J by 7 bases, with 18 bases left in between. The CDR3 spans 16 residues.

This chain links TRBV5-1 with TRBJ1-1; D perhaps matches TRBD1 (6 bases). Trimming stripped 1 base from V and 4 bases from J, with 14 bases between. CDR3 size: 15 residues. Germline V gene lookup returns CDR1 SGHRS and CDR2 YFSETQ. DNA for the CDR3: TGCGCCAGCAGCTTGCAACAGGGAGGGGGCACTGAAGCTTTCTTT. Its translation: CASSLQQGGGTEAFF.

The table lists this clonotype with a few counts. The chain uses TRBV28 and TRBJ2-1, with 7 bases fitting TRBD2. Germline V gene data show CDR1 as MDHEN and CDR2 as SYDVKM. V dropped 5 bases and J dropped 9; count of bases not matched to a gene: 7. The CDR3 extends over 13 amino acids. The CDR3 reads CASSRRSGGEQFF. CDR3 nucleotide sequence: TGTGCCAGCAGTCGGCGCTCGGGGGGTGAGCAGTTCTTC. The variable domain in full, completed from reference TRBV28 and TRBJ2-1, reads DVKVTQSSRYLVKRTGEKVFLECVQDMDHENMFWYRQDPGLGLRLIYFSYDVKMKEKGDIPEGYSVSREKKERFSLILESASTNQTSMYLCASSRRSGGEQFFGPGTRLTVL.

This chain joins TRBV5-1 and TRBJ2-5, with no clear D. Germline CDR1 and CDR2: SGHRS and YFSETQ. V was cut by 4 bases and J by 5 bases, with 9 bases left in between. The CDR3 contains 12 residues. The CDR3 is CASSQPGETQYF. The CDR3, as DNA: TGCGCCAGCAGCCAACCGGGCGAGACCCAGTACTTC.

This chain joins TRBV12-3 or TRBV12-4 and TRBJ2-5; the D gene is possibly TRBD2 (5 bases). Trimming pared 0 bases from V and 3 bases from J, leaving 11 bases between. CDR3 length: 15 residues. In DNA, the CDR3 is TGTGCCAGCAGTTTAGCGTCACCCGGGGAAGAGACCCAGTACTTC. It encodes CASSLASPGEETQYF.

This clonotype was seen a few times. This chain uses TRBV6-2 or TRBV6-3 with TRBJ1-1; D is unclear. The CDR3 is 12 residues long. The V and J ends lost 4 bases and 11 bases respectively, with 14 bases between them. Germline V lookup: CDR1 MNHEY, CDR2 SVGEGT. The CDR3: CASSWVPEVAFF. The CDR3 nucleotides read TGTGCCAGCAGTTGGGTCCCGGAGGTCGCTTTCTTT.

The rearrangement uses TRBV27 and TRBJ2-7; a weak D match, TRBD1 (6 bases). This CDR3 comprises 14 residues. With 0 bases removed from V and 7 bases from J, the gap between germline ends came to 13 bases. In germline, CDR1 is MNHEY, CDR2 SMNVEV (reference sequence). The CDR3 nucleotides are TGTGCCAGCAGTTTATCACAGGGTAATGATGAGCAGTACTTC. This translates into CASSLSQGNDEQYF.

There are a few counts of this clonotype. CDR3 nucleotide sequence: TGTGCCAGCAGAGACCGTGGGGGGACTAGCGGGGGGACGCAGTATTTT. Protein: CASRDRGGTSGGTQYF. The genes are TRBV12-3 or TRBV12-4 and TRBJ2-3; TRBD2 aligns across 15 bases. V lost 6 bases, J lost 9 bases, and 10 bases stayed unmatched. The CDR3 has 16 residues.

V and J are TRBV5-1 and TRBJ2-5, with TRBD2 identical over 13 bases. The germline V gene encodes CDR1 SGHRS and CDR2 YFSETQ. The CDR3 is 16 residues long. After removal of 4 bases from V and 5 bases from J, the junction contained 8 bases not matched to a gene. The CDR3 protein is CASSPTSGRAGETQYF. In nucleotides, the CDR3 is TGCGCCAGCAGCCCAACTAGCGGGAGGGCCGGTGAGACCCAGTACTTC.

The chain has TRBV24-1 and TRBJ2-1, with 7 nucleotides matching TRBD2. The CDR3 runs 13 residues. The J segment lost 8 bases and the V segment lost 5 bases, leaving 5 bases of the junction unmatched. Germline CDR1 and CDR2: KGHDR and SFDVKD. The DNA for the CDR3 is TGTGCCACCAGTGGGGAGGGGTACCATGAGCAGTTCTTC. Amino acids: CATSGEGYHEQFF.

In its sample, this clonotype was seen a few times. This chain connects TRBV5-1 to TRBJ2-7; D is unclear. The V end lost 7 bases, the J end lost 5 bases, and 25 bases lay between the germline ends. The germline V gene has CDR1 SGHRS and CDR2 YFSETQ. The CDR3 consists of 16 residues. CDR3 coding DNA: TGCGCCAGCGGCCAGGACGTCACGAGTGGTTGGGACGAGCAGTACTTC. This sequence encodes CASGQDVTSGWDEQYF.

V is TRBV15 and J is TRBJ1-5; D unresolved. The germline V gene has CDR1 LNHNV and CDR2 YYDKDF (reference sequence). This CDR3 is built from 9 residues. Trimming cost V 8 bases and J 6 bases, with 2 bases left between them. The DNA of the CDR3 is TGTGCCACCTTTCAGCCCCAGCATTTT. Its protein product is CATFQPQHF.

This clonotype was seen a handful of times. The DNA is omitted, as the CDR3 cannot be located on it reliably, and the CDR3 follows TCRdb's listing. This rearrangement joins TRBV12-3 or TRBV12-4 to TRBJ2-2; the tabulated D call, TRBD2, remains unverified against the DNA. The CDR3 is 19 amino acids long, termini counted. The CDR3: CASSTSSIIGLAGTGELFF.

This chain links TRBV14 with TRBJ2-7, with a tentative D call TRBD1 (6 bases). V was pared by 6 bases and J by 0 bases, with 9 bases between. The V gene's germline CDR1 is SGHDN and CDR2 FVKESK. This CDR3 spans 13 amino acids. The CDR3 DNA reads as TGTGCCAGCAGGCACAGGGACTCCTACGAGCAGTACTTC. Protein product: CASRHRDSYEQYF.

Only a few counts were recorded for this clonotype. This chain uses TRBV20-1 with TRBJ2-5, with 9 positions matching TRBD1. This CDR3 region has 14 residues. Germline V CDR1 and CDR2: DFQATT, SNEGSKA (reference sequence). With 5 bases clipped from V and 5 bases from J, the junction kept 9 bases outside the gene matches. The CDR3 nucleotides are TGCAGTGCTCAGGACAGGGGCGGTTTGGAGACCCAGTACTTC. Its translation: CSAQDRGGLETQYF.

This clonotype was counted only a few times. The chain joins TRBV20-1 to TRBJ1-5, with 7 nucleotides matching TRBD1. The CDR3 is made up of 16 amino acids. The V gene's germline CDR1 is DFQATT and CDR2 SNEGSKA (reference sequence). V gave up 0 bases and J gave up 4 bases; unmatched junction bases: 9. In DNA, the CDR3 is TGCAGTGCTAGAGATAGGAGGCAGGGGGGGAATCAGCCCCAGCATTTT. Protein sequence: CSARDRRQGGNQPQHF.

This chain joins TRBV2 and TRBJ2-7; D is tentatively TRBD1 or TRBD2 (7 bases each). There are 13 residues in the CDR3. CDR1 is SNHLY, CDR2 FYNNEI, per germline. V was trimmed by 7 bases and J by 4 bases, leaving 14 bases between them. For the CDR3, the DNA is TGTGCCAGCACAACAGGGGAGGGATACGAGCAGTACTTC. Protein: CASTTGEGYEQYF.

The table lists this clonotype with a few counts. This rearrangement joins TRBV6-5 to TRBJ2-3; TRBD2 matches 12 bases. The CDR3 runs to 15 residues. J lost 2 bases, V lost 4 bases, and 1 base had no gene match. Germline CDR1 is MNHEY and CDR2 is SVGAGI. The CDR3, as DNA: TGTGCCAGCAGTTCTAGCGGGGGGGACACAGATACGCAGTATTTT. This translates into CASSSSGGDTDTQYF.

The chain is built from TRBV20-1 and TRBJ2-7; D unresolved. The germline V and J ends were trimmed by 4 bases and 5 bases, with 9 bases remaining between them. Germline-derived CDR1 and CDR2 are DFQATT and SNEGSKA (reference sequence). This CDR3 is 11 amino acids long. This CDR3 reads CSATAGHEQYF. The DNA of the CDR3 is TGCAGTGCTACGGCAGGCCACGAGCAGTACTTC.

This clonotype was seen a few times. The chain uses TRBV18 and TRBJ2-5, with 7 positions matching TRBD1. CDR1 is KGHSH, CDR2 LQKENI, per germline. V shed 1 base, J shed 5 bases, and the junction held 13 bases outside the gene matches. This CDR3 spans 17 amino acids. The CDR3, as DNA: TGTGCCAGCTCACCACGTTCTACAGACAGGGATCAGGAGACCCAGTACTTC. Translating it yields CASSPRSTDRDQETQYF.

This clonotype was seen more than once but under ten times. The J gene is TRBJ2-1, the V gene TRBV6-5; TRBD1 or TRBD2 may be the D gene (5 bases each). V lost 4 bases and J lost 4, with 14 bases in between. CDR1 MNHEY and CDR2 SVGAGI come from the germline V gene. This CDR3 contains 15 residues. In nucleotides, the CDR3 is TGTGCCAGCAGTTCACCGGGGCAGAAGTACAATGAGCAGTTCTTC. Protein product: CASSSPGQKYNEQFF.

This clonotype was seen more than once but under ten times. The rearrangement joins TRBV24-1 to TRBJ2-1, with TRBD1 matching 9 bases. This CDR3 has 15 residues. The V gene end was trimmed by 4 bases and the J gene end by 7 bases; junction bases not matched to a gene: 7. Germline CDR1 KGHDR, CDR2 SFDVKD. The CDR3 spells CATSEAGQGRNEQFF. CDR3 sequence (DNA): TGTGCCACCAGTGAGGCAGGACAGGGGCGTAATGAGCAGTTCTTC.

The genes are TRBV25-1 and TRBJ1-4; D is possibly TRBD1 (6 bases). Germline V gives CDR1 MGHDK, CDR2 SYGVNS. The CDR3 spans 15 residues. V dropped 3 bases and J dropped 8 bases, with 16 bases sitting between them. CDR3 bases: TGTGCCAGCAGTGACGTCGGGCAGGGGAAGGAAAAACTGTTTTTT. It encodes CASSDVGQGKEKLFF.

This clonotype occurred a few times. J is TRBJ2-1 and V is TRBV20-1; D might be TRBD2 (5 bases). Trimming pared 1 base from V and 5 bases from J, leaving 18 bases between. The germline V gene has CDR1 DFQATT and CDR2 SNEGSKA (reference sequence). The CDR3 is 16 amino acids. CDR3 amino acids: CSARVPSSVKDNEQFF. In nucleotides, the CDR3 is TGCAGTGCTAGAGTACCTAGCAGTGTCAAGGACAATGAGCAGTTCTTC.

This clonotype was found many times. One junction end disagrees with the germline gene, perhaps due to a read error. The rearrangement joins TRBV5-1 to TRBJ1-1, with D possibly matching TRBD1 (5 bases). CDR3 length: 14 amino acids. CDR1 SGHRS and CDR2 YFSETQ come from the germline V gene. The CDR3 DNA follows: TGTGCCAGCAGCCTCCCGGGACTGAACACTGAAGCTTTCTTT. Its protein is CASSLPGLNTEAFF.

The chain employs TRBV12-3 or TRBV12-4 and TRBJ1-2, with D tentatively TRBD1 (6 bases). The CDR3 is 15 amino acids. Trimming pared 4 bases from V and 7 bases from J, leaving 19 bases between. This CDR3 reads CASSYRGRGVSGYTF. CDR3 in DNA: TGTGCCAGCAGTTATAGGGGGAGGGGAGTGAGTGGCTACACCTTC.

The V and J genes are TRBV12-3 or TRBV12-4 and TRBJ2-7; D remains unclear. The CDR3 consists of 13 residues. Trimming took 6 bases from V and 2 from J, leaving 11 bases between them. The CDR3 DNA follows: TGTGCCAGCAGATCTAGGAACACCTACGAGCAGTACTTC. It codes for CASRSRNTYEQYF.

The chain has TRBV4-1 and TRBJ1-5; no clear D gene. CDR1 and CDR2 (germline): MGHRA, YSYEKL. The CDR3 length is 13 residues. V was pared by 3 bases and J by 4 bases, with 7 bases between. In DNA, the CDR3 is TGCGCCAGCAGCCAGGCACAGAATCAGCCCCAGCATTTT. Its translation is CASSQAQNQPQHF.

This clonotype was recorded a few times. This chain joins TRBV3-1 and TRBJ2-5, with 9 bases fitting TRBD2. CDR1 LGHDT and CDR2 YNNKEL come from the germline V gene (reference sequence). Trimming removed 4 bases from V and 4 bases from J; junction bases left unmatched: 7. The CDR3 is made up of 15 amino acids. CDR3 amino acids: CASSPRGGTTETQYF. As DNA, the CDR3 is TGTGCCAGCAGCCCGCGGGGGGGTACTACAGAGACCCAGTACTTC.

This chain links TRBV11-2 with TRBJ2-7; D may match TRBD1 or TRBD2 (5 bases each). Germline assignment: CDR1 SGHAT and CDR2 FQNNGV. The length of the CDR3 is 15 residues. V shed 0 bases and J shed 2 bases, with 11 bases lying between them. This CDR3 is CASSLDSGLAYEQYF. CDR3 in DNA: TGTGCCAGCAGCTTAGATTCGGGGCTAGCCTACGAGCAGTACTTC. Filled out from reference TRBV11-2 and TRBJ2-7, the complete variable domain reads EAGVAQSPRYKIIEKRQSVAFWCNPISGHATLYWYQQILGQGPKLLIQFQNNGVVDDSQLPKDRFSAERLKGVDSTLKIQPAKLEDSAVYLCASSLDSGLAYEQYFGPGTRLTVT.

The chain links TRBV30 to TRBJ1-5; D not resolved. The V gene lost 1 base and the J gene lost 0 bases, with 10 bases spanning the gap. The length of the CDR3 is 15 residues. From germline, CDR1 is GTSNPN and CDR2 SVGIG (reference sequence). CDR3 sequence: CAWSGAQYSNQPQHF. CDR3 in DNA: TGTGCCTGGAGTGGTGCTCAGTATAGCAATCAGCCCCAGCATTTT.

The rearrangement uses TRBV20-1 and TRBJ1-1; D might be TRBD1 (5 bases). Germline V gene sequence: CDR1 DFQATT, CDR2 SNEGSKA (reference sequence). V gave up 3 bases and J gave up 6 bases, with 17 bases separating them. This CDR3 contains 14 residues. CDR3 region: CSASQGRVNAEAFF. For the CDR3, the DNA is TGCAGTGCTAGCCAGGGAAGGGTAAACGCTGAAGCTTTCTTT.